These 10 T cell receptor beta chains were sequenced from one sample in a study of shared clonotypes between healthy human individuals. Naivety among CD8 cells was defined by CD45RO negativity and positive CCR7 selection, thereby excluding terminally differentiated effector memory CD45RA+ cells. Here immunoSEQ multiplex PCR was the method, and the copy in TCRdb shows in-frame clones only, minus some. The profile shows about 1.9 million clones, approximately 92% of them singletons. Sequenced: naive CD8+ T cells from PBMCs. These receptors were collected from a man between 18 and 35 years old in good health. Some clones in this sample may be carry-over from other donors' samples.

On this clone: In the same sample, other DNA sequences code for this CDR3. The chain joins TRBV27 to TRBJ1-1; D is possibly TRBD1 (6 bases). Germline CDR1 and CDR2: MNHEY and SMNVEV (reference sequence). This CDR3 region has 14 residues. V gave up 6 bases and J gave up 4 bases, with 15 bases separating them. Here the CDR3 reads CASSPRGAGTEAFF. The CDR3 DNA sequence: TGTGCCAGCAGCCCTCGGGGGGCCGGCACTGAAGCTTTCTTT.

In the case of this clone: This CDR3 is also generated by other DNA sequences in the sample. The chain has TRBV7-9 and TRBJ1-2, with TRBD1 matching 7 bases. V shed 4 bases, J shed 6 bases, and the junction held 2 bases outside the gene matches. The CDR3 has 12 amino acids. Germline values: CDR1 SEHNR, CDR2 FQNEAQ (reference sequence). The CDR3 coding sequence is TGTGCCAGCAGCTGGACAGGAAATGGCTACACCTTC. It translates to CASSWTGNGYTF.

The rearrangement uses TRBV18 and TRBJ2-7; 10 positions match TRBD1. The CDR3 consists of 13 residues. The V segment lost 5 bases and the J segment 5 bases; nucleotides outside the gene matches: 3. Germline CDR1 KGHSH, CDR2 LQKENI. The CDR3 DNA sequence: TGTGCCAGCTCAGGGGACAGGGGCCACGAGCAGTACTTC. Translating it yields CASSGDRGHEQYF. Supplemented by reference TRBV18 and TRBJ2-7, the full variable domain reads NAGVMQNPRHLVRRRGQEARLRCSPMKGHSHVYWYRQLPEEGLKFMVYLQKENIIDESGMPKERFSAEFPKEGPSILRIQQVVRGDSAAYFCASSGDRGHEQYFGPGTRLTVT.

This chain joins TRBV2 and TRBJ2-3; TRBD2 matches 11 bases. The V segment lost 2 bases and the J segment 4 bases; nucleotides outside the gene matches: 5. This CDR3 has 16 amino acids. The germline V gene has CDR1 SNHLY and CDR2 FYNNEI. CDR3 sequence: CASSEYTSGSADTQYF. The CDR3 DNA follows: TGTGCCAGCAGTGAATACACTAGCGGGAGCGCAGATACGCAGTATTTT.

On this clone: Other DNA sequences in the sample encode the same CDR3. The J gene is TRBJ1-2, the V gene TRBV27, with D tentatively TRBD1 (6 bases). The germline gives CDR1 MNHEY, CDR2 SMNVEV (reference sequence). V was cut by 8 bases and J by 8 bases, with 18 bases left in between. The CDR3 covers 13 residues. DNA for the CDR3: TGTGCCAGCTCCCCGGACAGACGATACGGCTACACCTTC. Encoded protein: CASSPDRRYGYTF.

The chain carries TRBV10-1 and TRBJ1-2; no reliable D call. The V end was cut by 3 bases, the J end by 4 bases, with 6 bases between. CDR3 length: 12 residues. Per germline, CDR1 WNHNN and CDR2 SYGVQD (reference sequence). CDR3 DNA: TGCGCCAGCAGTGACGGCAGCTATGGCTACACCTTC. It encodes CASSDGSYGYTF.

The chain uses TRBV9 and TRBJ2-1; TRBD1 agrees at 7 bases. This CDR3 region has 15 residues. Germline values: CDR1 SGDLS, CDR2 YYNGEE. V trimming: 0 bases; J trimming: 9 bases; junction bases outside the gene matches: 9. CDR3 in amino acids: CASSVVDRVDGEQFF. The CDR3, as DNA: TGTGCCAGCAGCGTAGTAGACAGGGTCGACGGTGAGCAGTTCTTC.

The chain is built from TRBV4-1 and TRBJ2-7; tentative D call: TRBD2 (6 bases). The CDR3 covers 12 residues. V lost 4 bases and J 6 bases, leaving 10 bases between the germline ends. Germline V gene lookup returns CDR1 MGHRA and CDR2 YSYEKL. The CDR3 sequence is CASSLGTSEQYF. CDR3 bases: TGCGCCAGCAGCCTTGGGACTTCCGAGCAGTACTTC.

CDR3 residues: CASRAGWNLDYGYTF. The CDR3 DNA sequence: TGTGCCAGCCGGGCAGGTTGGAACCTTGACTATGGCTACACCTTC. This sequence joins TRBV2 and TRBJ1-2; D call uncertain. CDR1 and CDR2 from the germline V gene are SNHLY and FYNNEI. V was trimmed by 8 bases and J by 3 bases, leaving 19 bases between them. The CDR3 is 15 residues long.

The chain is built from TRBV2 and TRBJ2-3; 9 positions agree with TRBD1. CDR3 size: 15 residues. The J segment lost 6 bases and the V segment lost 6 bases, leaving 10 bases of the junction unmatched. Germline values: CDR1 SNHLY, CDR2 FYNNEI. The CDR3, as DNA: TGTGCCAGCAGGGACGGGGACAGGGTAATCGATACGCAGTATTTT. Protein: CASRDGDRVIDTQYF.